This TCR beta chain appears in the sequencing data of a study of shared clonotypes between healthy human individuals. General study results and limits: On the whole, naive subsets had larger estimated richness than memory subsets had.

The assay was run at deep level. Around 32,000 T cell genomes, or roughly 200 ng DNA, went into the sorted-subset replicate PCRs. The repertoire was sequenced with immunoSEQ multiplex PCR; TCRdb's copy has only in-frame clones and lacks some. The data hold 1,400,000 or so clones, with approximately 98.5% observed a single time. With regard to this clone: Its antigen is unidentified.

Germline CDR1 KGHSH, CDR2 LQKENI. The ends lost 3 bases at V and 9 bases at J; junction bases unmatched: 12. This CDR3 is 17 amino acids long. This rearrangement joins TRBV18 to TRBJ2-1; 12 nucleotides agree with TRBD2. This receptor was obtained from a man aged 25 to 40 in good health. Sequencing was carried out using naive CD4+ T cells sorted from blood. Subset indicated: CD45RA+ positively selected. The CDR3 coding sequence is TGTGCCAGCTCACCCCCCTCTAGCGGGAGGGCCCCTGCTGAGCAGTTCTTC. Its translation is CASSPPSSGRAPAEQFF.